This T cell receptor beta chain was observed in a study of cytomegalovirus exposure and HLA in healthy donors. V shed 3 bases and J shed 8 bases, with 8 bases lying between them. Germline V lookup: CDR1 KGHSH, CDR2 LQKENI. The CDR3 covers 13 residues. Measured with immunoSEQ multiplex PCR; TCRdb has only the in-frame clones, and not every one. Among roughly 180,000 clones listed, more than 75% were seen once. In the case of this clone: Its antigen remains unknown. This CDR3 is also generated by other DNA sequences in the sample.

General study points: Most TCR sequences were uncommon, yet certain public TCRs appeared in many donors.

The sequencing input was PBMCs. This chain connects TRBV18 to TRBJ1-6; D not resolved. This clonotype was sampled from a man aged 25 to 40 in good health and CMV-seropositive. As DNA, the CDR3 is TGTGCCAGCTCACCGGATAGGGATTCACCCCTCCACTTT. As protein: CASSPDRDSPLHF.